This T cell receptor (beta chain) derives from a study of Graves' ophthalmopathy and Graves' hyperthyroidism. In the case of this clonotype: The antigen remains unidentified.

Findings of the study overall: Researchers report that a 13-signature model separated ophthalmopathy from stable hyperthyroidism, posting about 91% sensitivity and 75% to 84% specificity. Detected in blood as well were most expanded thyroid clonotypes with frequency above 0.001.

Over 18 months of follow-up, stable hyperthyroidism required that no ophthalmopathy appear. The V gene lost 1 base and the J gene lost 6 bases, with 12 bases spanning the gap. CDR3 length equals 14 residues. Germline CDR1 is SGHTA and CDR2 is FQGNSA. As the template, RNA transcripts were used to amplify TCR beta CDR3 regions. RT-PCR in the first round used HTBI primers; a second-round multiplex PCR followed. TCRdb reanalysed the multiplex PCR reads using MiXCR and keeps one entry per CDR3 protein. Seen here are almost 40,000 distinct CDR3 sequences, approximately 55% observed once, and the top ten hold about a quarter.

The rearrangement uses TRBV7-2 and TRBJ1-2; a possible D gene is TRBD1 (6 bases). This TCR came from an adult woman with stable Graves' hyperthyroidism. The sequenced material came from peripheral blood. The CDR3 coding sequence is TGTGCCAGCAGCTTAGACCGGGGGCAGGATGGCTACACCTTC. It codes for CASSLDRGQDGYTF.